The clone carrying this TCR beta chain occurred a few times. Its specificity is unknown. Germline loops: CDR1 MDHEN, CDR2 SYDVKM. After removal of 5 bases from V and 2 bases from J, the junction contained 5 bases not matched to a gene. CDR3 length equals 15 residues. This entry belongs to a study of CD8 T cells in ankylosing spondylitis. Study-wide results and limits: Ankylosing spondylitis blood seemed to carry a telltale TCR beta motif made of several highly homologous variants.

As the method for making TCR beta libraries, quantitative 5'-RACE with molecular barcodes was used. Each CDR3 protein gets one entry after TCRdb re-called the 5' RACE reads with MiXCR. The top ten clones hold 7.8% of a sample with 310,000 or so distinct CDR3 sequences, 20% of them seen once. The rearrangement joins TRBV28 to TRBJ2-5, with 10 positions matching TRBD2. Sequencing used blood, either unsorted or a sorted T cell fraction (not recorded which). This TCR was sampled from a male donor with ankylosing spondylitis or in good health (not recorded which). CDR3 in amino acids: CASSTSGETQETQYF. The CDR3 region has the DNA TGTGCCAGCAGTACTAGCGGGGAGACGCAAGAGACCCAGTACTTC.